This T cell receptor (beta chain) was recovered during a study of early T cells in non-severe SARS-CoV-2 infection. As for the study in general: The sequenced material was bulk RNA from unsorted whole blood, and its chains were unpaired.

Points on this clonotype: Its cognate antigen is unknown. At one end, the junction sequence differs from germline, possibly due to a read error.

TCRdb recomputed calls from the 5' RACE reads with MiXCR, one row per CDR3 protein. The data contain 68,000 or so distinct CDR3 sequences, approximately 10% of them singletons. Points from the study as a whole: Lookups in VDJdb leaned toward anti-spike CD8 responses and missed private and CD4 specificities.

This CDR3 contains 15 residues. CDR1 is DFQATT, CDR2 SNEGSKA, per germline (reference sequence). This clonotype was obtained from an adult who was a healthcare worker with PCR-confirmed SARS-CoV-2 infection or an uninfected control (not recorded which). The material sequenced was whole blood. The rearrangement joins TRBV20-1 to TRBJ2-1; a possible D gene is TRBD2 (5 bases). CDR3 DNA: TGCCGTGCGACTATTGGGCTCGGAAGGCCCAATGAGCAGTTCTTC. Protein product: CRATIGLGRPNEQFF.